This passage covers 11 T cell receptor beta chains from one sample sequenced in a study of T-cell reconstitution after alpha-beta-depleted transplantation in children. Preparation of the TCRbeta library was carried out with unique molecular identifiers. TCRdb reprocessed the PCR reads with MiXCR, giving one entry per CDR3 protein. The data show about 47,000 distinct CDR3 sequences, roughly half seen once. The material sequenced was peripheral blood, taken before TCRalphabeta/CD19-depleted stem cell transplant. The receptor source for this set is a boy less than two years old with SCID, due to receive a stem cell transplant.

CDR3 amino acids: CASSQDVTTMNTEAFF. In DNA, the CDR3 is TGTGCCAGCAGCCAAGATGTGACAACTATGAACACTGAAGCTTTCTTT. The V and J genes are TRBV4-2 and TRBJ1-1; D is unclear. CDR3 length: 16 residues. Per the germline V gene, CDR1 is LGHNA and CDR2 is YNFKEQ. The V end was cut by 0 bases, the J end by 0 bases, with 11 bases between.

The chain has TRBV11-1 and TRBJ2-2; 7 nucleotides line up with TRBD1. J gave up 2 bases and V 4 bases, and 7 bases lay outside the gene matches. Germline V gene lookup returns CDR1 SGHAT and CDR2 FQDESV (reference sequence). This CDR3 has 16 amino acids. The CDR3 is CASSSSRQGNTGELFF. The CDR3 bases are TGTGCCAGCAGCTCAAGCCGACAGGGTAACACCGGGGAGCTGTTTTTT.

The chain links TRBV6-5 to TRBJ1-2, with a possible D match to TRBD1 (6 bases). In germline, CDR1 is MNHEY, CDR2 SVGAGI. The V gene lost 3 bases and the J gene lost 5 bases, with 13 bases spanning the gap. The length of the CDR3 is 14 residues. CDR3 coding DNA: TGTGCCAGCAGTTATTATAGGGGGGCTTATGGCTACACCTTC. Its protein product is CASSYYRGAYGYTF.

The chain uses TRBV29-1 and TRBJ2-7, with D hard to call. V was clipped by 7 bases and J by 3 bases, with 10 bases between them. The CDR3 extends over 11 amino acids. CDR1 and CDR2 (germline): SQVTM, ANQGSEA. CDR3: CSATHSYEQYF. The CDR3 DNA reads as TGCAGCGCGACGCATAGCTACGAGCAGTACTTC.

This clonotype was observed a few times. The chain employs TRBV5-5 and TRBJ1-5; D is uncertain. Germline CDR1 SGHKS, CDR2 YYEKEE (reference sequence). The ends were cut back, 3 bases at V and 10 bases at J, with 8 bases in the middle. The CDR3 extends over 11 amino acids. The CDR3 loop is CASSSPGPQHF. DNA for the CDR3: TGTGCCAGCAGCTCCCCGGGACCCCAGCATTTT.

Only a few counts were recorded for this clonotype. The gene calls are TRBV11-1 and TRBJ2-3; TRBD1 might be the D (7 bases). V was shortened by 1 base and J by 2 bases, with 19 bases between the two germline ends. CDR3 length: 18 residues. Germline CDR1 is SGHAT and CDR2 is FQDESV (reference sequence). DNA of the CDR3: TGTGCCAGCAGCTTAGGGGTGGAGGGGGCACACGCCACAGATACGCAGTATTTT. This gives the protein CASSLGVEGAHATDTQYF.

The V call is TRBV4-3, the J call TRBJ2-7; no reliable D call. Germline CDR1 is LGHNA and CDR2 is YSLEER. With 4 bases removed from V and 4 bases from J, the gap between germline ends came to 11 bases. The CDR3 covers 13 residues. DNA of the CDR3: TGCGCCAGCAGCCGAGCCCTGACTTACGAGCAGTACTTC. It encodes CASSRALTYEQYF.

The V and J genes are TRBV20-1 and TRBJ1-1, with D maybe TRBD1 (6 bases). The length of the CDR3 is 12 residues. Germline values: CDR1 DFQATT, CDR2 SNEGSKA (reference sequence). V was cut by 5 bases and J by 9 bases, with 16 bases left in between. This CDR3 is CSAEGRRDKAFF. The CDR3 DNA sequence: TGCAGTGCTGAGGGGCGCAGGGACAAAGCTTTCTTT.

This clonotype was observed a few times. This sequence joins TRBV20-1 and TRBJ2-3, with 7 bases matching TRBD1. V was clipped by 5 bases and J by 1 base; unmatched bases: 6. The germline V gene encodes CDR1 DFQATT and CDR2 SNEGSKA (reference sequence). The CDR3 totals 14 residues. Here the CDR3 reads CSARQGDGTDTQYF. Written as DNA, the CDR3 is TGCAGTGCTCGACAGGGTGACGGCACAGATACGCAGTATTTT.

Remarks on this clonotype: One end of the junction fails to match germline, which may point to a read error. J is TRBJ2-1 and V is TRBV5-1, with TRBD2 identical over 13 bases. CDR1 and CDR2 (germline): SGHRS, YFSETQ. This CDR3 contains 17 residues. The CDR3 loop is CASSLGTSGGAYNEQLF. DNA of the CDR3: TGCGCCAGCAGCTTGGGTACTAGCGGGGGGGCCTACAATGAGCAGCTCTTC. Combining the CDR3 with reference TRBV5-1 and TRBJ2-1 gives the whole variable domain KAGVTQTPRYLIKTRGQQVTLSCSPISGHRSVSWYQQTPGQGLQFLFEYFSETQRNKGNFPGRFSGRQFSNSRSEMNVSTLELGDSALYLCASSLGTSGGAYNEQLFGPGTRLTVL.

This clonotype was counted many times. The chain combines TRBV7-9 with TRBJ2-1; no firm D call. The CDR3 is made up of 17 amino acids. V was clipped by 5 bases and J by 0 bases, with 17 bases between them. Germline lookup yields CDR1 SEHNR and CDR2 FQNEAQ (reference sequence). CDR3 protein: CASSPEPGASSYNEQFF. CDR3 DNA sequence: TGTGCCAGCAGCCCTGAGCCGGGTGCGAGCTCCTACAATGAGCAGTTCTTC.